This T cell receptor (beta chain) was sequenced in a study of T-cell memory formation after mild COVID-19 (TCRdb year 2021). A note on the overall study: Most TCR sequence clusters were specific to one of the two donors. Two young, previously healthy adult volunteers, one female and one male, were included in the cohort. Longitudinal TCRalpha and TCRbeta repertoire sequencing tracked T-cell clones expanding and contracting after mild COVID-19 in a couple of donors. Summary of the overall study and its limitations: Contracting CD4+ clones were located mainly in the CM and EM memory subsets, whereas CD8+ clones were found to be enriched in EMRA. Clones that contracted from day 15 to 85 showed balanced CD4/CD8 phenotypes, whereas a second wave of clones that expanded from day 15 to 37 leaned towards CD4+. The detection of some responding clones in pre-infection memory suggests that pre-existing cross-reactive memory T cells joined the SARS-CoV-2 response. Only two mild cases were covered in the study, and larger cohorts including severe cases with pre-infection samples were considered necessary. SARS-CoV-2 specificity of the second-wave clones peaking on day 37 was not confirmed.

Ficoll-Paque density gradient centrifugation was used to isolate PBMCs. About this clonotype itself: What antigen it recognizes has not been identified. Base qualities are not provided; no much larger clone lies one nucleotide away.

V is pruned by 3 bases and J by 5 bases, leaving 4 bases of the junction without a gene match. CDR1 and CDR2, looked up from the germline V gene, are MNHEY and SVGAGI. From the cysteine up to the phenylalanine, the CDR3 has a length of 14 residues. The DNA shown is the 42-base CDR3, in frame from base 1. TCRdb lists the instrument as Illumina NovaSeq 6000. TCRalpha and TCRbeta cDNA libraries were constructed by 5'RACE with constant-segment primers, with sample barcodes and unique molecular identifiers being introduced. RNA was extracted from every sample with Trizol reagent. Amplification of the libraries took two PCR steps, and the second step added a second sample barcode plus Illumina TruSeq adapters. Libraries were sequenced on an Illumina NovaSeq with 2 x 150 bp paired-end reads. On the authors' methods: With migec v1.2.7, reads were demultiplexed and then collapsed into UMI-guided consensus sequences. Using mixcr v2.1.11, UMI consensuses were aligned to TRA and TRB V and J templates and then assembled into clonotypes. A clonotype was counted as expanded or contracted only if both edgeR and NoisET called the change significant, with noise models trained on biological replicates. For edgeR calls, the thresholds were a false discovery rate-adjusted p below 0.01 and a log2 fold-change of 1. PCA with hierarchical clustering of max-normalized trajectories of the 1000 most abundant clonotypes was used as exploratory dynamics analysis. The CD4 or CD8 phenotype of responding clones was assigned using the separately sequenced CD4+ and CD8+ repertoires. TCRdb handled the public reads itself, with Q25 trimming in fastp and clone calling in MiXCR, and kept productive beta chains. Rows with a matching CDR3 protein are joined into one entry that keeps the most common DNA and genes. The V and J calls and clone size are TCRdb's, not the authors'. This sample gives some 330,000 distinct CDR3 sequences in total; around 20% of them show up just once. Of the sample, around an eighth falls within the top ten clones.

Here the chain combines TRBV6-5 and TRBJ2-1; TRBD2 fits 7 bases in the junction. This receptor was taken from an adult woman who had mild COVID-19 (a few samples of this study predate the infection). The sample titles of this study are shuffled in the database, so cell type and time point are left out; the donor was told from shared clones. Sequencing used PBMCs or a T cell subset sorted from them (not recorded which). The DNA sequence reads TGTGCCAGCAGTTATGGCGGGAGCAACAATGAGCAGTTCTTC. Its amino acids are CASSYGGSNNEQFF.